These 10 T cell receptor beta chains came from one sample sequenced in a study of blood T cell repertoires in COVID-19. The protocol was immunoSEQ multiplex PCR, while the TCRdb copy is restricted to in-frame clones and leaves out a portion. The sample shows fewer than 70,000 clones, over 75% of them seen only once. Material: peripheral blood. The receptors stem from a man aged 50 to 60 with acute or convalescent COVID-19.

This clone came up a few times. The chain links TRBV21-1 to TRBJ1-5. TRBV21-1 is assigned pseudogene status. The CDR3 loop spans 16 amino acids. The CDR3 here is CASSKGGAGTTQPQHF. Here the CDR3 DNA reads TGTGCCAGCAGCAAGGGAGGGGCAGGCACTACTCAGCCCCAGCATTTT.

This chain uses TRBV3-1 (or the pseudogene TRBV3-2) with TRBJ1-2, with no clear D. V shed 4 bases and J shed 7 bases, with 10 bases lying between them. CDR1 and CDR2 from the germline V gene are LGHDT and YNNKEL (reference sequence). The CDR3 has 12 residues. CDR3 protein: CASSLRESGYTF. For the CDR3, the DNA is TGTGCCAGCAGCCTCCGAGAATCTGGCTACACCTTC.

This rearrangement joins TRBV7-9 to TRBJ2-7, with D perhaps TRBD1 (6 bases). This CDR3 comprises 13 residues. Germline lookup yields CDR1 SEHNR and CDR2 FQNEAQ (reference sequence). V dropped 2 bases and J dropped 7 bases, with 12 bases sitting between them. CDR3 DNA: TGTGCCAGCAGCTTAATGGGGGCTGGGGAGCAGTACTTC. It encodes CASSLMGAGEQYF.

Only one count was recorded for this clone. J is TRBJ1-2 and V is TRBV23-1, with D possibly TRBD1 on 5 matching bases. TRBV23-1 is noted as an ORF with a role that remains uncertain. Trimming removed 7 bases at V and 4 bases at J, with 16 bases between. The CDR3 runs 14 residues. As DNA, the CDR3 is TGCGCCAGCATCCCTCAGGGTACCCGCTATGGCTACACCTTC. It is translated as CASIPQGTRYGYTF.

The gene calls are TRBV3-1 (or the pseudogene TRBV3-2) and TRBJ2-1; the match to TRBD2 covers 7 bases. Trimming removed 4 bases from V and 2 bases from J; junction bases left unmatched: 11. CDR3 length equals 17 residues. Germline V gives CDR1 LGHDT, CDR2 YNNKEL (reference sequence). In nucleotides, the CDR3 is TGTGCCAGCAGCCCCCAAGGGAGTAGCGGGCCCTACAATGAGCAGTTCTTC. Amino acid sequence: CASSPQGSSGPYNEQFF.

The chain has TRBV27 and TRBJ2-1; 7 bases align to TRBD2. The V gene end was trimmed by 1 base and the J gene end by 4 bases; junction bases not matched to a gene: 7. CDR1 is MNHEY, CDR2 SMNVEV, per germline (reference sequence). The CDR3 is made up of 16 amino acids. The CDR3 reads CASSLYRAGEYNEQFF. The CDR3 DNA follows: TGTGCCAGCAGTTTATATCGGGCGGGGGAATACAATGAGCAGTTCTTC.

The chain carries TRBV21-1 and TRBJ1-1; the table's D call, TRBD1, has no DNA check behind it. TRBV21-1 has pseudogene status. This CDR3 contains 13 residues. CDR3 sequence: CASSKVRGAEAFF. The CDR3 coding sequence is TGTGCCAGCAGCAAAGTTAGGGGCGCTGAAGCTTTCTTT.

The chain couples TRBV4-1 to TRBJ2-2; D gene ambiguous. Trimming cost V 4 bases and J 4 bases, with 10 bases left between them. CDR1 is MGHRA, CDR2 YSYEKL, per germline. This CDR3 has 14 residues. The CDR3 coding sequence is TGCGCCAGCAGCCCCCTCGTTGTCACCGGGGAGCTGTTTTTT. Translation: CASSPLVVTGELFF.

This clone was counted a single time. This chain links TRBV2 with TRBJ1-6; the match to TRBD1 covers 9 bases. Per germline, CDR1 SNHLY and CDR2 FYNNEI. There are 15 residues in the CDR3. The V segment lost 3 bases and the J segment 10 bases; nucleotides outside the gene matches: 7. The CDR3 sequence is CASSETDRGISPLHF. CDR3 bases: TGTGCCAGCAGTGAGACGGACAGGGGAATCTCACCCCTCCACTTT.

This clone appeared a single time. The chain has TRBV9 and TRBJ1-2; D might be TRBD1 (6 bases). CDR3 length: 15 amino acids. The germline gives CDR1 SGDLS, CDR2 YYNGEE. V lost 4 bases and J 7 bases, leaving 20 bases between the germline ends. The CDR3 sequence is CASSPGVGGALGYTF. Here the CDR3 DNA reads TGTGCCAGCAGCCCAGGAGTGGGGGGGGCGCTTGGCTACACCTTC. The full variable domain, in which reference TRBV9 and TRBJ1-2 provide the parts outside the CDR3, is DSGVTQTPKHLITATGQRVTLRCSPRSGDLSVYWYQQSLDQGLQFLIQYYNGEERAKGNILERFSAQQFPDLHSELNLSSLELGDSALYFCASSPGVGGALGYTFGSGTRLTVV.